This TCR beta chain is drawn from a study of vaccination and CD4 T cells after COVID-19. An Oncomine TCR Beta short-read assay was used to sequence the DNA from cultured CD4+ T cells. After culture, CD4+ T cells served as the source for genomic DNA extraction. MiXCR, applied by TCRdb to the PCR reads, yields one record per CDR3 protein. The data show 9,000 to 10,000 distinct CDR3 sequences, under 35% seen once. General study points: The median count of SARS-CoV-2-reactive clonotypes rose from about 22 to 38, not significantly.

About this clonotype itself: The antigen remains unidentified.

Treatment described: approximately nine-day PBMC culture with coronavirus spike peptide pools or control peptides (ViraFEST assay). An unexposed donor provided the CD4+ T cells, which were collected before the COVID-19 pandemic (2011-2018). The sample consisted of CD4+ T cells from blood, cultured in vitro. This receptor was obtained from a human donor in good health.

The CDR3 DNA reads as TGCAGTGCTAGGAGGGACAGGGACCCCCACGAGCAGTACTTC. Amino acids: CSARRDRDPHEQYF. The rearrangement uses TRBV20-1 and TRBJ2-7; 9 nucleotides line up with TRBD1. Trimming took 3 bases from V and 5 from J; bases not matched to a gene: 8. Looked up from germline, CDR1 is DFQATT and CDR2 is SNEGSKA (reference sequence). The CDR3 spans 14 residues.